This TCR beta chain was captured in a study of HIV-infected patients and healthy controls. TCRdb recomputed calls from the 5' RACE reads with MiXCR, one row per CDR3 protein. Of 60,000 to 75,000 distinct CDR3 sequences listed, around 17% are singletons. This clonotype was observed many times. Germline V lookup: CDR1 MNHNS, CDR2 SASEGT. V lost 0 bases, J lost 1 base, and 13 bases lay in between. The CDR3 runs 16 residues. The chain couples TRBV6-1 to TRBJ2-7; maybe TRBD2 (5 bases). Sequences were obtained from CD4+ T cells from blood. The source of this sequence is a human donor in good health. CDR3 sequence (DNA): TGTGCCAGCAGTGAAGCGGTTCTTAGCGTATCCTACGAGCAGTACTTC. The encoded protein is CASSEAVLSVSYEQYF.